The TCR beta chain under discussion was sequenced for a study of breast tumors, draining lymph nodes, adjacent tissues. Findings and limits, study-wide: Luminal-like breast cancer showed significantly higher tumor–nontumor repertoire similarity than basal-like.

TCRdb recomputed calls from the multiplex PCR reads with MiXCR, one row per CDR3 protein. There are 200,000 to 300,000 distinct CDR3 sequences in the sample; over 30% occur only once, and over 0.95% lies in the top ten. Breast cancer patients provided tissue from their axillary draining lymph nodes. With 5 bases removed from V and 0 bases from J, the gap between germline ends came to 11 bases. The CDR3 runs to 15 residues. Germline assignment: CDR1 LNHDA and CDR2 SQIVND (reference sequence). This clonotype has a count of ten or more. What it binds is not known. The rearrangement uses TRBV19 and TRBJ2-1; unclear D gene. The clonotype comes from a female donor with breast cancer. Some clones in this sample may be carry-over from other donors' samples. Input material: axillary lymph node tissue. This CDR3 reads CASSPESGSYNEQFF. DNA for the CDR3: TGTGCCAGTAGTCCCGAGTCCGGCTCCTACAATGAGCAGTTCTTC.